The 8 T cell receptor beta chains presented below share a single source sample, sequenced in a study of shared clonotypes between healthy human individuals. Terminally differentiated effector memory CD45RA+ cells were excluded from the naive CD8 cells, which were CD45RO-negative and positively selected for CCR7. This table comes from immunoSEQ multiplex PCR, and its TCRdb copy is limited to in-frame clones, with some not included. The sample lists about 700,000 clones; 90% to 95% were seen once. Sequenced sample: naive CD8+ T cells sorted from blood. These receptors were taken from a man aged 30 to 39 in good health.

The chain has TRBV4-1 and TRBJ2-7; 7 bases are a match to TRBD2. The CDR3 is 17 residues long. The ends lost 0 bases at V and 4 bases at J; junction bases unmatched: 12. The germline V gene has CDR1 MGHRA and CDR2 YSYEKL. CDR3 sequence: CASSQDGEGRERYEQYF. The CDR3 DNA is TGCGCCAGCAGCCAAGATGGGGAGGGCAGGGAGAGGTACGAGCAGTACTTC.

The chain links TRBV7-9 to TRBJ2-1, with D tentatively TRBD1 (5 bases). There are 16 residues in the CDR3. The germline V and J ends were trimmed by 5 bases and 5 bases, with 19 bases remaining between them. Germline CDR1 reads SEHNR; CDR2 reads FQNEAQ (reference sequence). The CDR3 region has the DNA TGTGCCAGCAGCCCTCTGATGGAGACAGCTAACAATGAGCAGTTCTTC. Its protein product is CASSPLMETANNEQFF. The full variable domain, its missing parts supplied by reference TRBV7-9 and TRBJ2-1, is DTGVSQNPRHKITKRGQNVTFRCDPISEHNRLYWYRQTLGQGPEFLTYFQNEAQLEKSRLLSDRFSAERPKGSFSTLEIQRTEQGDSAMYLCASSPLMETANNEQFFGPGTRLTVL.

The J gene is TRBJ1-5, the V gene TRBV6-6; maybe TRBD1 (6 bases). The CDR3 contains 15 residues. Germline CDR1 reads MNHNY; CDR2 reads SVGAGI (reference sequence). Trimming took off 2 bases at V and 6 bases at J, with 14 bases between the two ends. The CDR3 nucleotides are TGTGCCAGCAGTTACAGGGGGGGAGAAACTCAGCCCCAGCATTTT. It codes for CASSYRGGETQPQHF.

V usage is TRBV9 and J usage is TRBJ2-7, with a possible D match to TRBD1 (6 bases). Per the germline V gene, CDR1 is SGDLS and CDR2 is YYNGEE. Trimming shortened V by 6 bases and J by 0 bases, and 13 bases separated the two germline ends. This CDR3 spans 14 amino acids. The CDR3 DNA reads TGTGCCAGCACCCCCGGGACAAGCTCCTACGAGCAGTACTTC. This translates into CASTPGTSSYEQYF.

The chain joins TRBV27 to TRBJ2-7; TRBD1 matches at 8 bases. The CDR3 totals 15 residues. Germline-derived CDR1 and CDR2 are MNHEY and SMNVEV (reference sequence). V lost 7 bases, J lost 2 bases, and 10 bases stayed unmatched. Here the CDR3 reads CASNSLDRAAYEQYF. The CDR3 DNA reads as TGTGCCAGCAACTCATTGGACAGGGCAGCCTACGAGCAGTACTTC.

This chain links TRBV27 with TRBJ2-7, with 10 bases identical to TRBD2. With 7 bases clipped from V and 3 bases from J, the junction kept 9 bases outside the gene matches. Germline lookup yields CDR1 MNHEY and CDR2 SMNVEV (reference sequence). CDR3 length: 15 residues. The CDR3 DNA follows: TGTGCCAGCAAGACCGGGACTAGCGATGTCTACGAGCAGTACTTC. Protein: CASKTGTSDVYEQYF.

The chain is built from TRBV6-5 and TRBJ2-3, with 11 bases that match TRBD1. V lost 2 bases to trimming and J lost 5 bases; unmatched junction nucleotides: 3. Germline V gene lookup returns CDR1 MNHEY and CDR2 SVGAGI. The CDR3 covers 15 residues. The chain's CDR3 is CASSYGTGGIDTQYF. The DNA for the CDR3 is TGTGCCAGCAGTTACGGGACAGGGGGGATAGATACGCAGTATTTT.

The genes are TRBV5-1 and TRBJ2-5; tentatively, D is TRBD1 (6 bases). CDR3 size: 12 residues. The germline V gene has CDR1 SGHRS and CDR2 YFSETQ. Trimming took 5 bases from V and 2 from J, leaving 7 bases between them. Written as DNA, the CDR3 is TGCGCCAGCAGGGACAGACAAGAGACCCAGTACTTC. It is translated as CASRDRQETQYF.